Each of the 24 T cell receptor beta chains below was sequenced from the same sample in a study of T cell responses to AZD1222 COVID-19 vaccine. Profiling relied on immunoSEQ multiplex PCR, and the TCRdb table lists in-frame clones only, not all of them. The sample records 100,000 to 150,000 clones, more than 75% being singletons. The source material was peripheral blood, sampled 28 days after the second AZD1222 dose. These receptors were taken from an adult who received the AZD1222 COVID-19 vaccine.

The rearrangement uses TRBV27 and TRBJ1-2, with D uncertain. The length of the CDR3 is 15 residues. CDR1 is MNHEY, CDR2 SMNVEV, per germline (reference sequence). V lost 3 bases to trimming and J lost 7 bases, with 18 bases between them. CDR3 protein: CASSFRETFVGGYTF. DNA for the CDR3: TGTGCCAGCAGTTTCCGGGAGACATTTGTCGGTGGCTACACCTTC.

This chain joins TRBV11-2 and TRBJ2-2; 7 bases map to TRBD2. This CDR3 is 15 amino acids long. V lost 8 bases and J lost 1; bases outside the gene matches: 7. Germline V CDR1 and CDR2: SGHAT, FQNNGV. The CDR3 is CASPSGGRNTGELFF. DNA of the CDR3: TGTGCCAGCCCGTCCGGCGGGAGGAACACCGGGGAGCTGTTTTTT.

This clone showed up just once. The chain combines TRBV28 with TRBJ2-7, with D tentatively TRBD2 (5 bases). V gave up 4 bases and J gave up 4 bases, with 20 bases separating them. Germline CDR1 MDHEN, CDR2 SYDVKM. This CDR3 comprises 16 residues. CDR3 nucleotide sequence: TGTGCCAGCAGTTCCCCCAGCGGCCACGGAGTGTACGAGCAGTACTTC. This sequence encodes CASSSPSGHGVYEQYF.

V usage is TRBV7-2 and J usage is TRBJ2-7; D is perhaps TRBD1 (6 bases). Trimming pared 8 bases from V and 5 bases from J, leaving 16 bases between. The CDR3 loop spans 13 amino acids. Germline V CDR1 and CDR2: SGHTA, FQGNSA. In DNA form, the CDR3 reads TGTGCCAGCGGGTATCGACAGGCACACGAGCAGTACTTC. Amino acids: CASGYRQAHEQYF.

The chain uses TRBV19 and TRBJ2-7, with D possibly TRBD1 on 6 matching bases. V was trimmed by 6 bases and J by 3 bases, leaving 15 bases between them. This CDR3 has 14 amino acids. Germline V lookup: CDR1 LNHDA, CDR2 SQIVND (reference sequence). The CDR3 spells CASRGGDRFYEQYF. The CDR3 DNA reads as TGTGCCAGTAGGGGTGGAGACAGGTTCTACGAGCAGTACTTC.

The J gene is TRBJ2-7, the V gene TRBV11-2; D is possibly TRBD2 (5 bases). CDR3 size: 11 residues. CDR1 and CDR2 from the germline V gene are SGHAT and FQNNGV. Trimming took 11 bases from V and 7 from J, leaving 15 bases between them. This CDR3 reads CAWSRGREQYF. CDR3 bases: TGTGCCTGGTCACGGGGAAGGGAGCAGTACTTC.

This sequence joins TRBV3-1 (or the pseudogene TRBV3-2) and TRBJ2-1; the D gene could be TRBD1 or TRBD2 (5 bases each). The CDR3 totals 15 residues. CDR1 LGHDT and CDR2 YNNKEL come from the germline V gene (reference sequence). V lost 1 base and J lost 9, with 16 bases in between. The CDR3 here is CASSQAGERGLEQFF. The CDR3 DNA reads as TGTGCCAGCAGCCAAGCCGGGGAAAGGGGCCTTGAGCAGTTCTTC.

This chain joins TRBV30 and TRBJ1-2; D unclear. Germline loops: CDR1 GTSNPN, CDR2 SVGIG (reference sequence). The CDR3 runs to 14 residues. Trimming took 0 bases from V and 4 from J, leaving 12 bases between them. The CDR3 DNA reads TGTGCCTGGAGTGTAATCCGGGGTGGCTATGGCTACACCTTC. Translating gives CAWSVIRGGYGYTF.

The rearrangement uses TRBV27 and TRBJ2-3; TRBD2 matches at 14 bases. J lost 0 bases, V lost 5 bases, and 16 bases had no gene match. Germline V gene data show CDR1 as MNHEY and CDR2 as SMNVEV (reference sequence). CDR3 length: 21 residues. CDR3 residues: CASSPAGLAGESWVSTDTQYF. The CDR3 bases are TGTGCCAGCAGTCCGGCGGGACTAGCGGGAGAGAGTTGGGTTAGCACAGATACGCAGTATTTT.

The rearrangement uses TRBV28 and TRBJ2-7; possibly TRBD1 for D (6 bases). Per germline, CDR1 MDHEN and CDR2 SYDVKM. V was pared by 1 base and J by 1 base, with 11 bases between. This CDR3 is built from 15 residues. The CDR3 loop reads CASSLSRDKSYEQYF. CDR3 sequence (DNA): TGTGCCAGCAGTTTATCACGGGACAAGTCCTACGAGCAGTACTTC.

The rearrangement joins TRBV15 to TRBJ1-3; D gene unclear. Per germline, CDR1 LNHNV and CDR2 YYDKDF (reference sequence). With 8 bases removed from V and 0 bases from J, the gap between germline ends came to 5 bases. The CDR3 length is 12 residues. The CDR3 coding sequence is TGTGCCACCCGGAGCTCTGGAAACACCATATATTTT. Encoded protein: CATRSSGNTIYF. Full variable domain (outside the CDR3, taken from reference TRBV15 and TRBJ1-3): DAMVIQNPRYQVTQFGKPVTLSCSQTLNHNVMYWYQQKSSQAPKLLFHYYDKDFNNEADTPDNFQSRRPNTSFCFLDIRSPGLGDTAMYLCATRSSGNTIYFGEGSWLTVV.

The sample holds one count of this clone. This chain joins TRBV5-6 and TRBJ2-1; TRBD1 agrees at 8 bases. CDR1 is SGHDT, CDR2 YYEEEE, per germline. Losses at the gene ends were 4 bases for V and 7 bases for J; bases not matched to a gene: 7. The CDR3 length is 14 residues. The CDR3 loop is CASSRTGGGNEQFF. As DNA, the CDR3 is TGTGCCAGCAGCAGAACAGGGGGTGGGAATGAGCAGTTCTTC.

V and J are TRBV5-1 and TRBJ1-1; D uncertain. V was cut by 6 bases and J by 1 base, with 16 bases left in between. The CDR3 loop spans 15 amino acids. Germline-derived CDR1 and CDR2 are SGHRS and YFSETQ. DNA of the CDR3: TGCGCCAGCACCACCCTCCCCGCAGGGAACACTGAAGCTTTCTTT. This sequence encodes CASTTLPAGNTEAFF.

The CDR3 here is CATSRAGQGSTDTQYF. The DNA for the CDR3 is TGTGCCACCAGCAGGGCTGGACAGGGAAGCACAGATACGCAGTATTTT. The chain links TRBV15 to TRBJ2-3, with 8 bases matching TRBD1. The germline CDR1 and CDR2 sequences are LNHNV and YYDKDF (reference sequence). V dropped 3 bases and J dropped 0; count of bases not matched to a gene: 5. The CDR3 totals 16 residues.

This clone was recorded once. The chain recombines TRBV7-9 with TRBJ1-1; the D gene is possibly TRBD1 (6 bases). The germline CDR1 and CDR2 sequences are SEHNR and FQNEAQ (reference sequence). V dropped 6 bases and J dropped 4 bases, with 15 bases sitting between them. CDR3 length equals 14 residues. The CDR3 DNA reads TGTGCCAGCAGTGAACAGGGAGGAGGCACTGAAGCTTTCTTT. Its protein is CASSEQGGGTEAFF.

The V gene is TRBV12-3 or TRBV12-4, the J gene TRBJ2-5, with TRBD1 identical over 7 bases. The ends lost 8 bases at V and 5 bases at J; junction bases unmatched: 5. The CDR3 loop spans 12 amino acids. The CDR3 region has the DNA TGTGCCAGCGCCCGAGGGGGCGAGACCCAGTACTTC. Translating gives CASARGGETQYF.

The chain has TRBV6-5 and TRBJ1-3, with 8 bases lining up with TRBD1. From germline, CDR1 is MNHEY and CDR2 SVGAGI. J was trimmed by 2 bases and V by 4 bases; bases with no gene match: 1. The CDR3 sequence is 14 residues long. CDR3 in DNA: TGTGCCAGCAGTTCGGACAGGGCTGGAAACACCATATATTTT. It is translated as CASSSDRAGNTIYF.

The chain recombines TRBV7-9 with TRBJ2-7; D not resolved. This CDR3 has 15 amino acids. Trimming shortened V by 5 bases and J by 1 base, and 15 bases separated the two germline ends. CDR1 SEHNR and CDR2 FQNEAQ come from the germline V gene (reference sequence). CDR3 in amino acids: CASSLTENPSYEQYF. The CDR3 DNA reads as TGTGCCAGCAGCCTGACTGAAAACCCGTCCTACGAGCAGTACTTC.

This chain connects TRBV2 to TRBJ2-1; D is uncertain. Germline V CDR1 and CDR2: SNHLY, FYNNEI. The CDR3 has 14 amino acids. V lost 7 bases and J 3 bases, leaving 13 bases between the germline ends. CDR3 in amino acids: CASTINPSYNEQFF. As DNA, the CDR3 is TGTGCCAGCACCATTAACCCTAGCTACAATGAGCAGTTCTTC.

The V gene is TRBV4-1, the J gene TRBJ2-1, with 12 bases lining up with TRBD2. The CDR3 is 17 amino acids. Germline loops: CDR1 MGHRA, CDR2 YSYEKL. Trimming cost V 4 bases and J 5 bases; bases outside gene matches: 9. CDR3 in DNA: TGCGCCAGCAGCCGAACCGCGACTAGCGGGAGTAACAATGAGCAGTTCTTC. It is translated as CASSRTATSGSNNEQFF.

The chain employs TRBV9 and TRBJ2-7; 7 nucleotides align to TRBD1. CDR1 and CDR2 (germline): SGDLS, YYNGEE. CDR3 size: 14 residues. Trimming cost V 6 bases and J 3 bases; bases outside gene matches: 9. CDR3 in DNA: TGTGCCAGCACCCGGGACAGTTCCGTCTACGAGCAGTACTTC. As protein: CASTRDSSVYEQYF.

The chain carries TRBV6-5 and TRBJ1-1; tentatively, D is TRBD1 (5 bases). This CDR3 region has 15 residues. V lost 5 bases and J 1 base, leaving 14 bases between the germline ends. CDR1 is MNHEY and CDR2 is SVGAGI in the germline V gene. The CDR3 loop is CASSPRMRGNTEAFF. The DNA of the CDR3 is TGTGCCAGCAGTCCCCGGATGAGGGGGAACACTGAAGCTTTCTTT.

The J gene is TRBJ2-1, the V gene TRBV9, with TRBD2 matching over 8 bases. After removal of 4 bases from V and 12 bases from J, the junction contained 12 bases not matched to a gene. Germline V gene data show CDR1 as SGDLS and CDR2 as YYNGEE. The CDR3 length is 14 residues. The CDR3 sequence is CASSSAGTSDRQFF. DNA for the CDR3: TGTGCCAGCAGCTCCGCCGGGACTAGTGATCGGCAGTTCTTC.

The rearrangement links TRBV5-1 to TRBJ2-7; D is undetermined. Trimming left V 3 bases short and J 6 bases short, with 7 bases between. Germline lookup yields CDR1 SGHRS and CDR2 YFSETQ. The CDR3 has 11 residues. This CDR3 reads CASSSSREQYF. DNA of the CDR3: TGCGCCAGCAGCTCTAGTCGCGAGCAGTACTTC.